A single sample is the source of the 12 T cell receptor beta chains below, sequenced in a study of shared clonotypes between healthy human individuals. Clones were read by immunoSEQ multiplex PCR, and TCRdb kept only the in-frame ones, dropping some. The sample consists of 2,100,000 or so clones, approximately 94% of them appearing once. Sequenced input: naive CD4+ T cells sorted from blood. Subset denoted: CD45RA+ positively selected. These receptors were taken from a man in his late teens or twenties in good health.

This chain links TRBV6-1 with TRBJ1-1; D remains ambiguous. From germline, CDR1 is MNHNS and CDR2 SASEGT. V gave up 1 base and J gave up 1 base, with 10 bases separating them. The CDR3 is 15 residues long. CDR3 sequence (DNA): TGTGCCAGCAGTGAAGTTAGATTTAAGAACACTGAAGCTTTCTTT. It specifies CASSEVRFKNTEAFF.

The rearrangement joins TRBV5-1 to TRBJ1-6; 7 bases align to TRBD1. CDR3 length: 16 amino acids. V was clipped by 4 bases and J by 9 bases; unmatched bases: 13. The germline V gene has CDR1 SGHRS and CDR2 YFSETQ. Here the CDR3 reads CASSPEGRGHSSPLHF. For the CDR3, the DNA is TGCGCCAGCAGCCCTGAAGGGAGGGGGCATAGTTCACCCCTCCACTTT. Full variable domain (missing parts from reference TRBV5-1 and TRBJ1-6): KAGVTQTPRYLIKTRGQQVTLSCSPISGHRSVSWYQQTPGQGLQFLFEYFSETQRNKGNFPGRFSGRQFSNSRSEMNVSTLELGDSALYLCASSPEGRGHSSPLHFGNGTRLTVT.

A note on this clone: One end of the junction is discordant with germline, which a read error may explain. The V call is TRBV27, the J call TRBJ1-5, with D possibly TRBD1 on 5 matching bases. Germline V CDR1 and CDR2: MNHEY, SMNVEV (reference sequence). The CDR3 totals 15 residues. CDR3: CASSLKGAGVQPQHF. For the CDR3, the DNA is TGTGCCAGTAGTTTAAAGGGTGCGGGGGTTCAGCCCCAGCATTTT.

V and J are TRBV27 and TRBJ2-5, with D perhaps TRBD1 or TRBD2 (5 bases each). V lost 2 bases and J lost 1, with 11 bases in between. CDR1 and CDR2 (germline): MNHEY, SMNVEV (reference sequence). The CDR3 consists of 15 residues. The CDR3 region has the DNA TGTGCCAGCAGTTTAAACGGGGACCTCCAAGAGACCCAGTACTTC. As protein: CASSLNGDLQETQYF.

The rearrangement uses TRBV9 and TRBJ1-3; unclear D gene. The V gene's germline CDR1 is SGDLS and CDR2 YYNGEE. Trimming left V 3 bases short and J 0 bases short, with 13 bases between. CDR3 length: 16 amino acids. The CDR3 reads CASSAQAGISGNTIYF. For the CDR3, the DNA is TGTGCCAGCAGCGCCCAGGCGGGGATCTCTGGAAACACCATATATTTT.

The J gene is TRBJ1-3, the V gene TRBV11-2; D is unclear. This CDR3 has 16 residues. V dropped 5 bases and J dropped 0 bases, with 14 bases sitting between them. Germline loops: CDR1 SGHAT, CDR2 FQNNGV. The CDR3 is CASSRPPFSSGNTIYF. In nucleotides, the CDR3 is TGTGCCAGCAGCCGCCCGCCCTTTAGCTCTGGAAACACCATATATTTT. The variable domain in full, completed from reference TRBV11-2 and TRBJ1-3, reads EAGVAQSPRYKIIEKRQSVAFWCNPISGHATLYWYQQILGQGPKLLIQFQNNGVVDDSQLPKDRFSAERLKGVDSTLKIQPAKLEDSAVYLCASSRPPFSSGNTIYFGEGSWLTVV.

The chain employs TRBV7-9 and TRBJ2-4; possibly TRBD2 for D (7 bases). In germline, CDR1 is SEHNR, CDR2 FQNEAQ (reference sequence). The CDR3 spans 17 residues. The ends were cut back, 5 bases at V and 2 bases at J, with 19 bases in the middle. This chain's CDR3 is CASSPGGLEWTKNIQYF. The CDR3 DNA reads TGTGCCAGCAGCCCCGGGGGGCTTGAGTGGACCAAAAACATTCAGTACTTC.

The rearrangement joins TRBV7-2 to TRBJ2-2; the D is unclear. CDR3 size: 15 residues. Trimming took off 3 bases at V and 3 bases at J, with 11 bases between the two ends. In germline, CDR1 is SGHTA, CDR2 FQGNSA. CDR3: CASSFNRAHTGELFF. The CDR3 DNA is TGTGCCAGCAGCTTCAATAGGGCCCACACCGGGGAGCTGTTTTTT.

The chain uses TRBV18 and TRBJ1-6, with TRBD1 as a possible D gene (5 bases). Germline V CDR1 and CDR2: KGHSH, LQKENI. Trimming pared 4 bases from V and 5 bases from J, leaving 15 bases between. The CDR3 is made up of 16 amino acids. CDR3 residues: CASSRLVGGDNSPLHF. The DNA for the CDR3 is TGTGCCAGCTCACGGCTAGTTGGGGGTGATAATTCACCCCTCCACTTT.

This sequence joins TRBV2 and TRBJ2-2; D possibly corresponds to TRBD1 (6 bases). V was pared by 6 bases and J by 3 bases, with 11 bases between. The CDR3 length is 14 residues. Germline CDR1 reads SNHLY; CDR2 reads FYNNEI. DNA for the CDR3: TGTGCCAGCAGAGTAGACAGGTACACCGGGGAGCTGTTTTTT. It translates to CASRVDRYTGELFF. Together with reference TRBV2 and TRBJ2-2, the CDR3 gives the full variable domain: EPEVTQTPSHQVTQMGQEVILRCVPISNHLYFYWYRQILGQKVEFLVSFYNNEISEKSEIFDDQFSVERPDGSNFTLKIRSTKLEDSAMYFCASRVDRYTGELFFGEGSRLTVL.

The chain combines TRBV19 with TRBJ1-1; D is possibly TRBD1 (5 bases). V was cut by 5 bases and J by 8 bases, with 18 bases left in between. Germline V gene lookup returns CDR1 LNHDA and CDR2 SQIVND (reference sequence). The CDR3 is made up of 14 amino acids. CDR3 amino acids: CASSRLGVLAEAFF. The CDR3 DNA reads as TGTGCCAGTAGTCGGTTGGGGGTATTAGCGGAAGCTTTCTTT.

The chain carries TRBV7-2 and TRBJ2-3; no clear D. Per the germline V gene, CDR1 is SGHTA and CDR2 is FQGNSA. Trimming took 1 base from V and 6 from J, leaving 5 bases between them. The CDR3 spans 12 residues. Here the CDR3 DNA reads TGTGCCAGCAGCTTAGTATACGATACGCAGTATTTT. It encodes CASSLVYDTQYF.